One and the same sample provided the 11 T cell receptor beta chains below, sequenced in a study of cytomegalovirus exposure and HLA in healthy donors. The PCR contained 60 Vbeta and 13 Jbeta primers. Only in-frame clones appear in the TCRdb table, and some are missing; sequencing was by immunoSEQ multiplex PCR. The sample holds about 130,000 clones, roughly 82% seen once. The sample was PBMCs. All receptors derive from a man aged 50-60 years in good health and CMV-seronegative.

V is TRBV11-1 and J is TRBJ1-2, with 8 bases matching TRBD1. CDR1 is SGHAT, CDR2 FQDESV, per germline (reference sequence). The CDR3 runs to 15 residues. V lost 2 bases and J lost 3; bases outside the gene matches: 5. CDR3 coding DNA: TGTGCCAGCAGCTTAACTCCGACAGGGGACTATGGCTACACCTTC. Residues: CASSLTPTGDYGYTF.

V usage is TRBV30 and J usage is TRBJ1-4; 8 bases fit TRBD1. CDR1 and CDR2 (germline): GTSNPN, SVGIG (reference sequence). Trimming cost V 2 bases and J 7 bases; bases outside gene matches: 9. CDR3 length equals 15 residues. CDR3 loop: CAWSPPDREVEKLFF. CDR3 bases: TGTGCCTGGAGTCCCCCGGACAGGGAAGTTGAAAAACTGTTTTTT. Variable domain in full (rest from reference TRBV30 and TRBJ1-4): SQTIHQWPATLVQPVGSPLSLECTVEGTSNPNLYWYRQAAGRGLQLLFYSVGIGQISSEVPQNLSASRPQDRQFILSSKKLLLSDSGFYLCAWSPPDREVEKLFFGSGTQLSVL.

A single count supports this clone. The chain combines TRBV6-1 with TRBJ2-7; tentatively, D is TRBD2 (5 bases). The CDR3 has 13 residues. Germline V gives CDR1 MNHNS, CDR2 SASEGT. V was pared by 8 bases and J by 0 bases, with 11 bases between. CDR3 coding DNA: TGTGCCAGCCGGGGTAGGGTCTCCTACGAGCAGTACTTC. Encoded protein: CASRGRVSYEQYF.

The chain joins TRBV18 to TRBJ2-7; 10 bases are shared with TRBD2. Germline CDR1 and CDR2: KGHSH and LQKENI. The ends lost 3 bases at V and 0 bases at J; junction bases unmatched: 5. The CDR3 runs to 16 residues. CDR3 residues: CASSPSLAGDSYEQYF. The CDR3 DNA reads TGTGCCAGCTCACCCTCGCTAGCGGGGGACTCCTACGAGCAGTACTTC.

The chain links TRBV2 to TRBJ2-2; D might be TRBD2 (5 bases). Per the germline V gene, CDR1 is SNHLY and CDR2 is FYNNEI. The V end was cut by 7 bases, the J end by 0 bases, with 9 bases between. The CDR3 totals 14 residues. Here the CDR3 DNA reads TGTGCCAGCAAGGAGGAGTCGAACACCGGGGAGCTGTTTTTT. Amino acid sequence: CASKEESNTGELFF.

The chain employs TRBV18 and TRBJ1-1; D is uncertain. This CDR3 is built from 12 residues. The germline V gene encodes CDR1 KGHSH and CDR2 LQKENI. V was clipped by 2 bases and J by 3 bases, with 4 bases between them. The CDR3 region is CASSPVDTEAFF. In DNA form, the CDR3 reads TGTGCCAGCTCACCAGTCGACACTGAAGCTTTCTTT.

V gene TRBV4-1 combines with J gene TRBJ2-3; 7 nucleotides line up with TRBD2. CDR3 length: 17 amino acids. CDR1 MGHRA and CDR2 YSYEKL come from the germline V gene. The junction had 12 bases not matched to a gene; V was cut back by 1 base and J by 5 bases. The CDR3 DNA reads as TGCGCCAGCAGCCAAGTGGGGGGGACCAGGGTCCGAGATACGCAGTATTTT. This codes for CASSQVGGTRVRDTQYF.

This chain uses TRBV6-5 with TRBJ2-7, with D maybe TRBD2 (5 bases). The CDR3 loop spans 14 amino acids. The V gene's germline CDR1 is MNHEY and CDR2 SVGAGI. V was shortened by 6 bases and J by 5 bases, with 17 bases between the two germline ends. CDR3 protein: CASSPTAGDDEQYF. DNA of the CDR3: TGTGCCAGCAGCCCGACCGCGGGTGACGACGAGCAGTACTTC.

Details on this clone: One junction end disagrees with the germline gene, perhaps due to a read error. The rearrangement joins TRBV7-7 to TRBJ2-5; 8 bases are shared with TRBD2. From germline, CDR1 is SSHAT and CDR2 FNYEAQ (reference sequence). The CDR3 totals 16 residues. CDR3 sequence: CASSLGGLGYQETQYF. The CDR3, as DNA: TGTGCTAGCAGCTTAGGGGGACTAGGTTACCAAGAGACCCAGTACTTC.

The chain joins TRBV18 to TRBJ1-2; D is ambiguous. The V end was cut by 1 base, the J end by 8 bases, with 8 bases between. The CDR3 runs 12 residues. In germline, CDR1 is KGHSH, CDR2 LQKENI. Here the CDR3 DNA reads TGTGCCAGCTCACCACAATCTCAGGGCTACACCTTC. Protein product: CASSPQSQGYTF.

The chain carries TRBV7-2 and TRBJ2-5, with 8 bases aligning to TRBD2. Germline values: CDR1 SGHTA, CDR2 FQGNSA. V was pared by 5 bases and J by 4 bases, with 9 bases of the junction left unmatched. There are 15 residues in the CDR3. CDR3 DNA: TGTGCCAGCAGCGCGGGGCCCACTAGCGGAGAGACCCAGTACTTC. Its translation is CASSAGPTSGETQYF.